Listed below are T cell receptor beta chains from one sample, sequenced in a study of blood T cell repertoires in COVID-19. Assay: immunoSEQ multiplex PCR; the TCRdb copy retains only in-frame clones and omits some. The profile shows under 200,000 clones, 80% to 85% of them singletons. Sequencing used peripheral blood. Receptors were obtained from a woman in her 30s with acute or convalescent COVID-19. CDR3s include the opening cysteine and the closing phenylalanine or tryptophan. The D gene is left open where the match is weak.

TRBV28,TRBJ2-4,TRBD1,CASSLQTGGLLIAKNIQYF
TRBV11-2,TRBJ2-1,TRBD1,CASSPRTGWQFF
TRBV19,TRBJ2-2,TRBD2,CASIKGIFSGRSTGELFF
TRBV5-6,TRBJ2-7,TRBD1,CASSTGGPNEQYF
TRBV19,TRBJ1-2,-,CASSLIEQGMDGYTF
TRBV7-6,TRBJ2-5,TRBD1,CASSSGDRVQETQYF
TRBV7-2,TRBJ2-7,TRBD1,CASNPGTGLYEQYF
TRBV5-1,TRBJ2-3,-,CASLTDTQYF
TRBV7-2,TRBJ2-2,-,CASRSAAFTGELFF
TRBV9,TRBJ1-2,TRBD1,CASSVGQGAIGYTF
TRBV5-8,TRBJ1-5,-,CASSPNLNGQPQHF
TRBV28,TRBJ2-1,-,CASSPYLGARNEQFF
TRBV5-4,TRBJ2-5,-,CASSLGPGYQETQYF
TRBV4-3,TRBJ1-3,-,CASSQDQQNSGNTIYF
TRBV28,TRBJ2-5,TRBD2,CASSFGSGGYTRGKSVETQYF
TRBV14,TRBJ2-1,TRBD1,CASSERWDRGNEQFF
TRBV5-1,TRBJ2-7,TRBD1,CASSLTGGRYEQYF
TRBV11-1,TRBJ2-7,TRBD2,CASSLTSSYEQYF
TRBV28,TRBJ1-2,-,CASSPSGASHGYTF
TRBV27,TRBJ1-2,-,CASSLIGSYGYTF
TRBV5-1,TRBJ2-1,-,CASSDQGKGGNEQFF
TRBV5-1,TRBJ1-2,TRBD1,CASSLADDRGYGYTF
TRBV4-3,TRBJ2-2,-,CASSQGIGGLTGELFF
TRBV11-2,TRBJ2-3,-,CASSLPTRADTQYF
TRBV7-2,TRBJ2-1,TRBD2,CASSDSSGIYNEQFF
TRBV3-1/TRBV3-2,TRBJ2-7,-,CASSPRRDLPYEQYF
TRBV11-2,TRBJ2-7,-,CASSLIRVNYEQYF
TRBV11-2,TRBJ2-1,TRBD2,CASSQRAAGGLRYNEQFF
TRBV21-1,TRBJ2-7,-,CASSRVSSYEQYF
TRBV6-1,TRBJ1-2,TRBD1,CASSETYPGQVRGYTF
TRBV7-8,TRBJ1-2,-,CASGRGFVYGYTF
TRBV30,TRBJ1-5,-,CAWSFQGNQPQHF
TRBV30,TRBJ1-2,TRBD1,CAWERQGLRYTF
TRBV9,TRBJ2-1,-,CASSVVPGGGYNEQFF